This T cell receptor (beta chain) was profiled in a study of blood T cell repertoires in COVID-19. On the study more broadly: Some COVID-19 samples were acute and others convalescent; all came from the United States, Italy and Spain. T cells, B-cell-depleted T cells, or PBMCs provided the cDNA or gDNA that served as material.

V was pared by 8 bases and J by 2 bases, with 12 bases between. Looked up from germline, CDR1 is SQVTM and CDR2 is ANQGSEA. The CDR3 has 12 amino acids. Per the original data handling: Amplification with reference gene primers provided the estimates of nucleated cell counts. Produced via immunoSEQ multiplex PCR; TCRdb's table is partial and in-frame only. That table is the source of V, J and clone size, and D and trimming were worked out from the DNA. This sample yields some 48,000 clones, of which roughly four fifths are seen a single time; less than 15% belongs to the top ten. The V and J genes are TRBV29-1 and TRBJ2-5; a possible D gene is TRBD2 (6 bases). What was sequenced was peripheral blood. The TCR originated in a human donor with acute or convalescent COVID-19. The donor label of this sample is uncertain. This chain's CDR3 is CSCGGLQETQYF. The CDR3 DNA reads TGCAGCTGCGGAGGGTTGCAAGAGACCCAGTACTTC.